Below are 30 T cell receptor beta chains sequenced from a single sample in a study of T cell changes during pregnancy in multiple sclerosis. Here immunoSEQ multiplex PCR was the method, and the copy in TCRdb shows in-frame clones only, minus some. The table has about 13,000 clones, 88% seen once. This specimen consisted of CD8+ T cells from peripheral blood mononuclear cells, obtained in the first trimester of pregnancy. The receptors derive from a female donor with multiple sclerosis, enrolled in a pregnancy study.

The V and J genes are TRBV7-8 and TRBJ2-7, with 7 bases fitting TRBD1. Germline CDR1 SGHVS, CDR2 FQNEAQ. This CDR3 is 16 amino acids long. V dropped 5 bases and J dropped 0; count of bases not matched to a gene: 10. The CDR3 DNA is TGTGCCAGCAGCCCAGGGACAGTAACAACCTCCTACGAGCAGTACTTC. It is translated as CASSPGTVTTSYEQYF.

The chain has TRBV15 and TRBJ1-1; D is ambiguous. The CDR3 spans 16 residues. V lost 5 bases and J 0 bases, leaving 16 bases between the germline ends. CDR1 is LNHNV and CDR2 is YYDKDF in the germline V gene (reference sequence). CDR3 residues: CATSGPGRVMNTEAFF. The CDR3 nucleotides are TGTGCCACCAGCGGCCCGGGAAGGGTTATGAACACTGAAGCTTTCTTT.

The V gene is TRBV5-4, the J gene TRBJ1-2, with TRBD1 matching over 10 bases. Germline assignment: CDR1 SGHNT and CDR2 YYREEE (reference sequence). Unmatched junction bases numbered 5, after V lost 4 bases and J lost 5 bases. The CDR3 loop spans 14 amino acids. As DNA, the CDR3 is TGTGCCAGCAGCAGGCCGGGACAGGGGTATGGCTACACCTTC. Translated: CASSRPGQGYGYTF.

This chain joins TRBV6-6 and TRBJ1-1, with TRBD1 identical over 7 bases. Germline loops: CDR1 MNHNY, CDR2 SVGAGI (reference sequence). The trim removed 2 bases at V and 1 base at J, leaving 4 bases unmatched. The CDR3 is 15 amino acids. DNA of the CDR3: TGTGCCAGCAGTTACGTTACAGGGGAGAACACTGAAGCTTTCTTT. Amino acids: CASSYVTGENTEAFF.

The CDR3 spells CASSRYRRGAGGYTF. As DNA, the CDR3 is TGTGCCAGCAGCCGATACAGGCGGGGGGCGGGAGGCTACACCTTC. V is TRBV28 and J is TRBJ1-2; D perhaps matches TRBD1 (6 bases). Germline CDR1 and CDR2: MDHEN and SYDVKM. Trimming cost V 6 bases and J 8 bases, with 22 bases left between them. The CDR3 extends over 15 amino acids.

The V call is TRBV7-9, the J call TRBJ2-3; TRBD2 is a possible D gene (6 bases). Per germline, CDR1 SEHNR and CDR2 FQNEAQ (reference sequence). This CDR3 comprises 16 residues. The V end was cut by 4 bases, the J end by 2 bases, with 16 bases between. The CDR3 DNA is TGTGCCAGCAGCTCCCAACGACTAGTTTTCACAGATACGCAGTATTTT. It specifies CASSSQRLVFTDTQYF.

There are a few counts of this clone. The V gene is TRBV10-1, the J gene TRBJ2-3; 9 bases agree with TRBD1. This CDR3 is built from 15 residues. The trim removed 4 bases at V and 0 bases at J, leaving 2 bases unmatched. Per germline, CDR1 WNHNN and CDR2 SYGVQD (reference sequence). The CDR3 DNA reads TGCGCCAGCAGTGGGGACAGGGCTAGCACAGATACGCAGTATTTT. Its protein is CASSGDRASTDTQYF.

The rearrangement uses TRBV4-3 and TRBJ1-3, with D unclear. Trimming took 1 base from V and 0 from J, leaving 10 bases between them. The CDR3 totals 16 residues. Per the germline V gene, CDR1 is LGHNA and CDR2 is YSLEER. CDR3 nucleotides: TGCGCCAGCAGCCAAGTTCTGGGCCACTCTGGAAACACCATATATTTT. Translated, it gives CASSQVLGHSGNTIYF.

The genes are TRBV25-1 and TRBJ2-5; tentative D call: TRBD2 (6 bases). CDR3 length: 14 residues. Trimming stripped 2 bases from V and 5 bases from J, with 12 bases between. Germline assignment: CDR1 MGHDK and CDR2 SYGVNS. This CDR3 reads CASSEKGLGETQYF. The DNA for the CDR3 is TGTGCCAGCAGTGAAAAGGGACTCGGGGAGACCCAGTACTTC.

V gene TRBV27 combines with J gene TRBJ2-3, with TRBD1 as a possible D gene (5 bases). Trimming pared 2 bases from V and 4 bases from J, leaving 10 bases between. This CDR3 contains 14 residues. The germline gives CDR1 MNHEY, CDR2 SMNVEV (reference sequence). CDR3 sequence (DNA): TGTGCCAGCAGTTTAGGGGCCAGTTCAGATACGCAGTATTTT. Its translation is CASSLGASSDTQYF.

Only one count was recorded for this clone. V gene TRBV6-1 combines with J gene TRBJ1-4, with 8 bases aligning to TRBD1. CDR3 length: 14 amino acids. Germline V gene sequence: CDR1 MNHNS, CDR2 SASEGT. After removal of 7 bases from V and 7 bases from J, the junction contained 8 bases not matched to a gene. CDR3 sequence: CASTGQGESEKLFF. DNA of the CDR3: TGTGCCAGCACCGGACAGGGAGAGAGTGAAAAACTGTTTTTT.

V gene TRBV10-1 combines with J gene TRBJ2-2, with D perhaps matching TRBD2 (6 bases). V was cut by 3 bases and J by 2 bases, with 13 bases left in between. The germline V gene has CDR1 WNHNN and CDR2 SYGVQD (reference sequence). There are 16 residues in the CDR3. The CDR3 DNA reads TGCGCCAGCAGTGACTTTGCGGGGCCAAACACCGGGGAGCTGTTTTTT. Protein product: CASSDFAGPNTGELFF.

This chain joins TRBV5-1 and TRBJ1-3, with unresolved D. The length of the CDR3 is 14 residues. Germline CDR1 and CDR2: SGHRS and YFSETQ. V was shortened by 0 bases and J by 0 bases, with 4 bases between the two germline ends. CDR3 nucleotides: TGCGCCAGCAGCTTGGTCCGCTCTGGAAACACCATATATTTT. Translation: CASSLVRSGNTIYF.

CDR3 residues: CASSYGGGREKLFF. DNA for the CDR3: TGTGCCAGCAGTTATGGAGGGGGCAGGGAAAAACTGTTTTTT. The rearrangement joins TRBV6-5 to TRBJ1-4; 7 nucleotides agree with TRBD1. Unmatched junction bases numbered 6, after V lost 3 bases and J lost 8 bases. Germline V gives CDR1 MNHEY, CDR2 SVGAGI. This CDR3 spans 14 amino acids.

The count of this clone is one. V usage is TRBV19 and J usage is TRBJ2-7, with 8 bases aligning to TRBD1. The germline V gene encodes CDR1 LNHDA and CDR2 SQIVND (reference sequence). V dropped 4 bases and J dropped 6; count of bases not matched to a gene: 14. This CDR3 spans 16 amino acids. CDR3 residues: CASSRGQEAIEGEQYF. The CDR3 DNA follows: TGTGCCAGTAGTAGGGGACAGGAGGCAATAGAGGGCGAGCAGTACTTC.

This chain links TRBV7-2 with TRBJ2-3, with no clear D. The CDR3 length is 14 residues. Germline V gene data show CDR1 as SGHTA and CDR2 as FQGNSA. Trimming left V 0 bases short and J 5 bases short, with 9 bases between. This chain's CDR3 is CASSLAVSQDTQYF. CDR3 DNA: TGTGCCAGCAGCTTAGCGGTTAGCCAAGATACGCAGTATTTT.

The J gene is TRBJ2-3, the V gene TRBV9; 7 bases match TRBD2. CDR3 size: 14 residues. Germline V gene lookup returns CDR1 SGDLS and CDR2 YYNGEE. Trimming removed 4 bases from V and 5 bases from J; junction bases left unmatched: 7. As DNA, the CDR3 is TGTGCCAGCAGCCCGGGGACTAAAAAAGATACGCAGTATTTT. This translates into CASSPGTKKDTQYF. Filled out from reference TRBV9 and TRBJ2-3, the complete variable domain reads DSGVTQTPKHLITATGQRVTLRCSPRSGDLSVYWYQQSLDQGLQFLIQYYNGEERAKGNILERFSAQQFPDLHSELNLSSLELGDSALYFCASSPGTKKDTQYFGPGTRLTVL.

The V call is TRBV9, the J call TRBJ2-7; 8 bases map to TRBD2. Trimming removed 4 bases from V and 2 bases from J; junction bases left unmatched: 8. Looked up from germline, CDR1 is SGDLS and CDR2 is YYNGEE. CDR3 length equals 15 residues. The CDR3 loop is CASSQGGGSPYEQYF. CDR3 coding DNA: TGTGCCAGCAGCCAGGGCGGGGGGTCTCCCTACGAGCAGTACTTC.

This clone is a singleton in its sample. The chain links TRBV5-3 to TRBJ2-2, with D hard to call. TRBV5-3 is flagged as an ORF with uncertain function. The V gene lost 7 bases and the J gene lost 2 bases, with 3 bases spanning the gap. CDR3 length: 11 amino acids. The DNA of the CDR3 is TGTGCCAGATCAAACACCGGGGAGCTGTTTTTT. This gives the protein CARSNTGELFF.

V is TRBV30 and J is TRBJ2-3; 9 bases match TRBD1. V trimming: 2 bases; J trimming: 3 bases; junction bases outside the gene matches: 12. Germline-derived CDR1 and CDR2 are GTSNPN and SVGIG (reference sequence). CDR3 length equals 17 residues. The CDR3 region is CAWSTGTGFGKTDTQYF. The DNA for the CDR3 is TGTGCCTGGAGTACCGGGACAGGGTTTGGGAAAACAGATACGCAGTATTTT.

This rearrangement joins TRBV10-2 to TRBJ1-1; TRBD1 is a possible D gene (5 bases). Trimming left V 8 bases short and J 5 bases short, with 15 bases between. CDR1 and CDR2 (germline): WSHSY, SAAADI. The CDR3 extends over 13 amino acids. In DNA, the CDR3 is TGCGCCAGCCTGAGGCCCGGGGGGACTGAAGCTTTCTTT. Translation: CASLRPGGTEAFF.

This clone appeared once. The CDR3 DNA reads as TGTGCCAGCAGTTTTTTCCAGGGTGGGGAAAAACTGTTTTTT. Protein product: CASSFFQGGEKLFF. This chain connects TRBV27 to TRBJ1-4; a possible D gene is TRBD1 (5 bases). Germline lookup yields CDR1 MNHEY and CDR2 SMNVEV (reference sequence). V shed 3 bases and J shed 8 bases, with 13 bases lying between them. The CDR3 has 14 residues.

The V gene is TRBV5-6, the J gene TRBJ2-7; TRBD1 aligns across 7 bases. V shed 4 bases, J shed 3 bases, and the junction held 10 bases outside the gene matches. The CDR3 length is 15 residues. The germline CDR1 and CDR2 sequences are SGHDT and YYEEEE. This CDR3 reads CASSPYGQEYYEQYF. For the CDR3, the DNA is TGTGCCAGCAGCCCATATGGACAGGAGTACTACGAGCAGTACTTC.

This chain joins TRBV21-1 and TRBJ2-2; the D call TRBD1 from the table was never checked on the DNA. TRBV21-1 is described as a pseudogene. CDR3 length: 18 residues. The CDR3 DNA sequence: TGTGCCAGCAGCCCCGGGACAGGGGGCTCGAGGTGGACCGGGGAGCTGTTTTTT. Protein: CASSPGTGGSRWTGELFF.

This chain links TRBV7-8 with TRBJ1-4; TRBD1 is a possible D gene (6 bases). The CDR3 is 18 amino acids. Trimming pared 0 bases from V and 5 bases from J, leaving 19 bases between. Looked up from germline, CDR1 is SGHVS and CDR2 is FQNEAQ. The CDR3 coding sequence is TGTGCCAGCAGCTTAGCGCTAATAGGGGGTCAGCCAAATGAAAAACTGTTTTTT. Its protein is CASSLALIGGQPNEKLFF.

The rearrangement joins TRBV10-1 to TRBJ2-7; a possible D gene is TRBD2 (6 bases). V gave up 0 bases and J gave up 0 bases, with 12 bases separating them. Germline lookup yields CDR1 WNHNN and CDR2 SYGVQD (reference sequence). CDR3 length: 16 amino acids. As DNA, the CDR3 is TGCGCCAGCAGTGAGTCGAGGGGACTGAGCTCCTACGAGCAGTACTTC. The encoded protein is CASSESRGLSSYEQYF.

V and J are TRBV6-5 and TRBJ2-5; tentative D call: TRBD2 (6 bases). This CDR3 is 15 amino acids long. V dropped 0 bases and J dropped 5 bases, with 13 bases sitting between them. Germline V gene data show CDR1 as MNHEY and CDR2 as SVGAGI. The CDR3 nucleotides read TGTGCCAGCAGTTACTCCTGGGAGGTGGGGGAGACCCAGTACTTC. Encoded protein: CASSYSWEVGETQYF.

CDR3 in DNA: TGTGCCAGCAGCTTGGACAGGGGCTACGAGCAGTACTTC. Translated: CASSLDRGYEQYF. V usage is TRBV7-3 and J usage is TRBJ2-7; 9 nucleotides agree with TRBD1. V shed 3 bases, J shed 3 bases, and the junction held 0 bases outside the gene matches. This CDR3 has 13 residues. Germline values: CDR1 SGHTA, CDR2 FQGTGA.

J is TRBJ1-1 and V is TRBV19; D may be TRBD1 (5 bases). The CDR3 runs 15 residues. The V gene lost 7 bases and the J gene lost 3 bases, with 18 bases spanning the gap. Germline CDR1 reads LNHDA; CDR2 reads SQIVND (reference sequence). The chain's CDR3 is CASTPREGLDTEAFF. The CDR3 DNA reads TGTGCCAGTACCCCCCGGGAGGGGTTGGACACTGAAGCTTTCTTT.

The gene calls are TRBV5-6 and TRBJ2-1; 9 nucleotides align to TRBD2. This CDR3 contains 16 residues. V shed 1 base and J 3 bases; nucleotides not matched to a gene: 5. Germline V gene data show CDR1 as SGHDT and CDR2 as YYEEEE. This chain's CDR3 is CASSLFGGGVYNEQFF. The CDR3, as DNA: TGTGCCAGCAGCTTGTTTGGCGGGGGGGTCTACAATGAGCAGTTCTTC.